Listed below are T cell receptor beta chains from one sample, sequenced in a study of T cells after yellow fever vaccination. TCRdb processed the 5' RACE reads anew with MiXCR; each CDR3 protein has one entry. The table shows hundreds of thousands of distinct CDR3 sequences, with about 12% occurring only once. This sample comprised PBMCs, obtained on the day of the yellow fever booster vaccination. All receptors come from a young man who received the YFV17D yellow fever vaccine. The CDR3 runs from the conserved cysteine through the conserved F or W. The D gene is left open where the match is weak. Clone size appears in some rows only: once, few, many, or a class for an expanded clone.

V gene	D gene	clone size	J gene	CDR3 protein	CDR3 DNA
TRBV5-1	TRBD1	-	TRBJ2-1	CASSMSDRGVQFF	TGCGCCAGCAGCATGTCCGACAGGGGGGTGCAGTTCTTC
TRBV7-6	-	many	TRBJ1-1	CASSPRTDTEAFF	TGTGCCAGCAGCCCCCGGACAGACACTGAAGCTTTCTTT
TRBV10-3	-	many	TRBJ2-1	CAAAGRGDNEQFF	TGTGCGGCCGCGGGGCGGGGTGACAATGAGCAGTTCTTC
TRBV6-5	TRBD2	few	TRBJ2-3	CASSYSASGATDTQYF	TGTGCCAGCAGTTACTCGGCTAGCGGGGCCACAGATACGCAGTATTTT
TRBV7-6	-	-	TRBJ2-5	CASGGIKETQYF	TGTGCCAGCGGAGGGATAAAAGAGACCCAGTACTTC
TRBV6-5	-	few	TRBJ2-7	CASSFHGGGYEQYF	TGTGCCAGCAGTTTCCACGGGGGTGGATACGAGCAGTACTTC
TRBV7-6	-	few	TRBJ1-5	CASSPDNGNQPQHF	TGTGCCAGCAGCCCGGACAACGGCAATCAGCCCCAGCATTTT
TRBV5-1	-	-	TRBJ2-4	CASSLDYQDIQYF	TGCGCCAGCAGCTTGGACTACCAAGACATTCAGTACTTC
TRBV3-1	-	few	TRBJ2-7	CASSQGLSAYEQYF	TGTGCCAGCAGCCAAGGGCTCAGCGCCTACGAGCAGTACTTC
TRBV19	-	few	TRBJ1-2	CASSIVFGLANYGYTF	TGTGCCAGTAGTATAGTTTTCGGCTTAGCTAACTATGGCTACACCTTC
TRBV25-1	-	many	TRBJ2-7	CASSEAGKVGYEQYF	TGTGCCAGCAGTGAAGCAGGGAAGGTTGGTTACGAGCAGTACTTC
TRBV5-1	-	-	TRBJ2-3	CASSFSGLGTDTQYF	TGCGCCAGCAGCTTTTCCGGACTGGGCACAGATACGCAGTATTTT
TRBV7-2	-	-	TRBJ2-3	CASSLLGFGTDTQYF	TGTGCCAGCAGCTTATTAGGTTTCGGCACAGATACGCAGTATTTT
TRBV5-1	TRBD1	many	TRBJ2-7	CASSFTGDEQYF	TGCGCCAGCAGCTTCACAGGGGACGAGCAGTACTTC
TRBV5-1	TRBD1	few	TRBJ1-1	CATKQGWDTEAFF	TGCGCCACGAAACAGGGGTGGGACACTGAAGCTTTCTTT
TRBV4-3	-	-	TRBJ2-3	CASSSDIRTDTQYF	TGCGCCAGCAGTTCCGACATAAGGACAGATACGCAGTATTTT
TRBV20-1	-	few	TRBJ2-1	CSARARDRPRPGLSYNEQFF	TGCAGTGCTAGAGCCCGTGACAGGCCCCGACCGGGACTTTCCTACAATGAGCAGTTCTTC
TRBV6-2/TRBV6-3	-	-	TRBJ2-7	CASSGITGEQYF	TGTGCCAGCAGTGGGATTACAGGGGAGCAGTACTTC
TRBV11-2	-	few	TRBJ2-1	CASSIFVGPGSQEFF	-
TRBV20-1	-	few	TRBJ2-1	CSAVGQERPYNEQFF	TGCAGTGCCGTAGGGCAGGAAAGACCCTACAATGAGCAGTTCTTC
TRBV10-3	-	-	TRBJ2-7	CATQGGSEQYF	TGTGCCACCCAGGGGGGTAGCGAGCAGTACTTC
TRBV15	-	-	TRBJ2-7	CATSRDRQSYEQYF	TGTGCCACCAGCAGAGATCGACAGTCCTACGAGCAGTACTTC
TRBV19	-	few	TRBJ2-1	CASSIARLVNDEQFF	TGTGCCAGTAGTATAGCTAGACTAGTGAATGATGAGCAGTTCTTC
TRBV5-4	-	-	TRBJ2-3	CASSFGWDGTDTQYF	TGTGCCAGCAGCTTTGGGTGGGACGGCACAGATACGCAGTATTTT
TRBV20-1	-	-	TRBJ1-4	CSARWTLNEKLFF	TGCAGTGCTAGATGGACACTCAATGAAAAACTGTTTTTT
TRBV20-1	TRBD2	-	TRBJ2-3	CCARDRSTSGYTDTQYF	TGCTGTGCTAGAGATCGATCGACTAGCGGATACACAGATACGCAGTATTTT
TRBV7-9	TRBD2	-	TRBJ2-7	CASSLAGTSGEQYF	TGTGCCAGCAGCTTAGCAGGGACTAGTGGCGAGCAGTACTTC
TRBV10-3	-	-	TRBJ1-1	CATGQPNTEAFF	TGTGCCACCGGACAGCCAAACACTGAAGCTTTCTTT
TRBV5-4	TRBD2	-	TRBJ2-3	CASSGLLAGITDTQYF	TGTGCCAGCAGCGGGTTACTAGCGGGGATCACAGATACGCAGTATTTT
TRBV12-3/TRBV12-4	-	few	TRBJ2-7	CASSSLVRSREQYF	TGTGCCAGCAGCAGCCTAGTGAGGAGTCGCGAGCAGTACTTC
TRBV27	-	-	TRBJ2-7	CASRGLAEQYF	TGTGCCAGCAGGGGACTTGCCGAGCAGTACTTC
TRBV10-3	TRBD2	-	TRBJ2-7	CAISVVGLAESEQYF	TGTGCCATCAGTGTAGTTGGACTAGCGGAATCCGAGCAGTACTTC
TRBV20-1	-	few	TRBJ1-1	CSARAINGGKNTEAFF	TGCAGTGCTAGGGCTATAAACGGAGGAAAGAACACTGAAGCTTTCTTT
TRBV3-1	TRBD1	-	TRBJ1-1	CASTTGGADTEAFF	TGTGCCAGCACCACAGGGGGCGCGGACACTGAAGCTTTCTTT
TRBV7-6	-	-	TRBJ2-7	CASSFSDTASYEQYF	TGTGCCAGCAGCTTCTCAGACACGGCAAGCTACGAGCAGTACTTC
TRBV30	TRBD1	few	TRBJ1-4	CAGRDRLNEKLFF	TGTGCCGGTCGGGACAGACTCAATGAAAAACTGTTTTTT
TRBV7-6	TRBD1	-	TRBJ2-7	CASSPQQTGGAYEQYF	TGTGCCAGCAGCCCCCAACAGACAGGGGGAGCCTACGAGCAGTACTTC
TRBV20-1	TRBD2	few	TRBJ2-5	CSASSGRATETQYF	TGCAGTGCCAGTAGCGGGAGGGCGACAGAGACCCAGTACTTC
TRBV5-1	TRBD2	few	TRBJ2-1	CASSLSAAGGGNEQFF	TGCGCCAGCAGCTTGTCTGCGGCGGGAGGGGGGAATGAGCAGTTCTTC
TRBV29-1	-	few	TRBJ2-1	CSDLQGYNEQFF	TGCAGCGATCTACAGGGCTACAATGAGCAGTTCTTC
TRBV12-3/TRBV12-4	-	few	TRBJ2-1	CASSKDSDEQFF	TGTGCCAGCAGCAAGGATAGCGATGAGCAGTTCTTC
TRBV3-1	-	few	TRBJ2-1	CASSHGGVNNEQFF	TGTGCCAGCAGCCATGGCGGGGTGAACAATGAGCAGTTCTTC
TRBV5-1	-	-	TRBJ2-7	CASSLRAHYEQYF	TGCGCCAGCAGCTTGCGGGCCCACTACGAGCAGTACTTC
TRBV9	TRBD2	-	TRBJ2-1	CASGGLAGTTGYNEQFF	TGTGCCAGCGGGGGACTAGCGGGAACGACCGGCTACAATGAGCAGTTCTTC
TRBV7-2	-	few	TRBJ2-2	CASSPTHSYTGELFF	TGTGCCAGCAGCCCTACCCACAGTTACACCGGGGAGCTGTTTTTT
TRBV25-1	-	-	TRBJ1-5	CASSDGPAAEPQHF	TGTGCCAGCAGTGACGGCCCCGCTGCGGAGCCCCAGCATTTT
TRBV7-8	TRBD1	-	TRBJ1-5	CASSLGTGAGEQPQHF	TGTGCCAGCAGCTTAGGGACAGGGGCGGGAGAACAGCCCCAGCATTTT
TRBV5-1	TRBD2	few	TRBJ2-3	CASSYTSGSTDTQYF	TGCGCCAGCAGCTACACTAGCGGGAGCACAGATACGCAGTATTTT
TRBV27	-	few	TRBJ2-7	CASSLVKTAALEQYF	TGTGCCAGCAGTTTAGTCAAGACAGCTGCTCTCGAGCAGTACTTC
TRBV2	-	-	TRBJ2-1	CASSWMDTGFF	TGTGCCAGCAGTTGGATGGACACCGGGTTCTTC
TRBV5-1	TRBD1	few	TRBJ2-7	CASSNLDRGQDEQYF	TGCGCCAGCAGCAACCTCGACAGGGGGCAAGACGAGCAGTACTTC
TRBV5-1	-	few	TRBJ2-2	CASRVSGNTGELFF	TGCGCCAGCAGAGTTAGCGGGAACACCGGGGAGCTGTTTTTT